This is a list of T cell receptor beta chains from one sample in a study of T-cell memory formation after mild COVID-19. TCRdb recomputed calls from the 5' RACE reads with MiXCR, one row per CDR3 protein. The sample has 350,000 to 450,000 distinct CDR3 sequences; over 15% are singletons. Sequencing was done on a sample of PBMCs or a T cell subset sorted from them (not recorded which). Source of these receptors: an adult woman who had mild COVID-19 (a few samples of this study predate the infection). Cell type and time point are not known. Both conserved end residues are part of each CDR3. The D gene is left open where the match is weak. Not every row has a clone size; where given, it reads once, few, many or a size class.

v_gene: TRBV6-2/TRBV6-3; abundance: NA; j_gene: TRBJ2-6; len: 14; d_gene: TRBD1; CDR3nt: TGTGCCAGCAGCACAGGGGCGGGGGCCAACGTCCTGACTTTC; CDR3aa: CASSTGAGANVLTF
v_gene: TRBV27; abundance: NA; j_gene: TRBJ2-7; len: 13; d_gene: TRBD2; CDR3nt: TGTGCCAGCAGTGGCCGGGAGGGCTACGAGCAGTACTTC; CDR3aa: CASSGREGYEQYF
v_gene: TRBV30; abundance: NA; j_gene: TRBJ1-4; len: 11; d_gene: NA; CDR3nt: TGTGCCTGGAGTATAGGTGAAAAACTGTTTTTT; CDR3aa: CAWSIGEKLFF
v_gene: TRBV29-1; abundance: few; j_gene: TRBJ1-1; len: 14; d_gene: NA; CDR3nt: TGCAGCGTTGGGGCAGATCTTTTGAACACTGAAGCTTTCTTT; CDR3aa: CSVGADLLNTEAFF
v_gene: TRBV12-3/TRBV12-4; abundance: NA; j_gene: TRBJ1-4; len: 14; d_gene: NA; CDR3nt: TGTGCCAGCAGTTTGCTCGGGGCAAATGAAAAACTGTTTTTT; CDR3aa: CASSLLGANEKLFF
v_gene: TRBV6-1; abundance: few; j_gene: TRBJ2-1; len: 15; d_gene: TRBD1; CDR3nt: TGTGCCAGCAGGACCGGGACAGGGATGTACAATGAGCAGTTCTTC; CDR3aa: CASRTGTGMYNEQFF
v_gene: TRBV7-2; abundance: few; j_gene: TRBJ1-3; len: 15; d_gene: NA; CDR3nt: TGTGCCAGCAGCTCTGGACGGCTCTCTGGAAACACCATATATTTT; CDR3aa: CASSSGRLSGNTIYF
v_gene: TRBV30; abundance: NA; j_gene: TRBJ2-7; len: 12; d_gene: NA; CDR3nt: TGTGCCTCACAGGGTGGGGACTACGAGCAGTACTTC; CDR3aa: CASQGGDYEQYF
v_gene: TRBV20-1; abundance: NA; j_gene: TRBJ2-7; len: 13; d_gene: TRBD1; CDR3nt: TGCAGTGCATTACCAGGGGGCGGCCACGAGCAGTACTTC; CDR3aa: CSALPGGGHEQYF
v_gene: TRBV12-3/TRBV12-4; abundance: NA; j_gene: TRBJ1-6; len: 13; d_gene: NA; CDR3nt: TGTGCCAGCAGTCCCTTTAGGGGTTCACCCCTCCACTTT; CDR3aa: CASSPFRGSPLHF
v_gene: TRBV21-1; abundance: once; j_gene: TRBJ2-2; len: 18; d_gene: NA; CDR3nt: TGTGCCAGCAGCATACACAGCAGGGTGACCCTGAACACCGGGGAGCTGTTTTTT; CDR3aa: CASSIHSRVTLNTGELFF
v_gene: TRBV6-2/TRBV6-3; abundance: few; j_gene: TRBJ2-3; len: 14; d_gene: NA; CDR3nt: TGTGCCAGCAGGTTACAGAGGGGCACAGATACGCAGTATTTT; CDR3aa: CASRLQRGTDTQYF
v_gene: TRBV6-4; abundance: few; j_gene: TRBJ1-6; len: 15; d_gene: NA; CDR3nt: TGTGCCAGCAGTGAAATCGACGGGGATAATTCACCCCTCCACTTT; CDR3aa: CASSEIDGDNSPLHF
v_gene: TRBV20-1; abundance: NA; j_gene: TRBJ2-1; len: 14; d_gene: NA; CDR3nt: TGCAGTGCTAGAGTGGCGGGATATCACAATGAGCAGTTCTTC; CDR3aa: CSARVAGYHNEQFF
v_gene: TRBV20-1; abundance: few; j_gene: TRBJ2-3; len: 17; d_gene: NA; CDR3nt: TGCAGTGCTAGAGATCGGCTATCAGCGATTAGCACAGATACGCAGTATTTT; CDR3aa: CSARDRLSAISTDTQYF
v_gene: TRBV7-2; abundance: NA; j_gene: TRBJ2-1; len: 15; d_gene: TRBD2; CDR3nt: TGTGCCAGCAGCCGCACGGGACTAGCTATCGATGAGCAGTTCTTC; CDR3aa: CASSRTGLAIDEQFF
v_gene: TRBV6-2/TRBV6-3; abundance: many; j_gene: TRBJ2-2; len: 15; d_gene: TRBD1; CDR3nt: TGTGCCAGCAGCGACCGGGACAGGGTCTCCGGGGAGCTGTTTTTT; CDR3aa: CASSDRDRVSGELFF
v_gene: TRBV7-6; abundance: NA; j_gene: TRBJ2-3; len: 16; d_gene: TRBD2; CDR3nt: TGTGCCAGCAGCTTAGGTGCGGGAGGGCCAAGGGATACGCAGTATTTT; CDR3aa: CASSLGAGGPRDTQYF
v_gene: TRBV5-1; abundance: NA; j_gene: TRBJ2-1; len: 16; d_gene: TRBD1; CDR3nt: TGCGCCAGCAGCACCACCGGGACAGGGGTGGGTGAGGAGCAGTTCTTC; CDR3aa: CASSTTGTGVGEEQFF
v_gene: TRBV7-9; abundance: few; j_gene: TRBJ2-1; len: 14; d_gene: NA; CDR3nt: TGTGCCAGCGAAGGAGGGAGCTCCTACAATGAGCAGTTCTTC; CDR3aa: CASEGGSSYNEQFF
v_gene: TRBV13; abundance: NA; j_gene: TRBJ2-7; len: 15; d_gene: TRBD1; CDR3nt: TGTGCCAGCAGCCGGCGATTAGGGGGCATCTACGAGCAGTACTTC; CDR3aa: CASSRRLGGIYEQYF
v_gene: TRBV7-2; abundance: few; j_gene: TRBJ1-5; len: 12; d_gene: NA; CDR3nt: TGTGCCAGCAGTACGGGAGGTCAGCCCCAGCATTTT; CDR3aa: CASSTGGQPQHF
v_gene: TRBV10-2; abundance: NA; j_gene: TRBJ2-1; len: 16; d_gene: TRBD2; CDR3nt: TGCGCCAGCACCCCGACTAGCGGGGGGTCCTACAATGAGCAGTTCTTC; CDR3aa: CASTPTSGGSYNEQFF
v_gene: TRBV7-8; abundance: NA; j_gene: TRBJ2-3; len: 17; d_gene: TRBD2; CDR3nt: TGTGCCAGCAGCCCCTATTCCGGGACTAGCTCCCAAGATACGCAGTATTTT; CDR3aa: CASSPYSGTSSQDTQYF
v_gene: TRBV6-4; abundance: NA; j_gene: TRBJ2-1; len: 16; d_gene: TRBD2; CDR3nt: TGTGCCAGCAGTGACTCCGGGACTAGATCGCGCAATGAGCAGTTCTTC; CDR3aa: CASSDSGTRSRNEQFF
v_gene: TRBV7-7; abundance: NA; j_gene: TRBJ2-5; len: 14; d_gene: NA; CDR3nt: TGTGCTAGCAGCTTAGGTGGAAGACAAGAGACCCAGTACTTC; CDR3aa: CASSLGGRQETQYF
v_gene: TRBV4-1; abundance: NA; j_gene: TRBJ1-4; len: 15; d_gene: TRBD1; CDR3nt: TGCGCCAGCAGCCAAGTTCGTCAGGGGGATGAAAAACTGTTTTTT; CDR3aa: CASSQVRQGDEKLFF
v_gene: TRBV6-2/TRBV6-3; abundance: NA; j_gene: TRBJ2-3; len: 15; d_gene: TRBD2; CDR3nt: TGTGCCAGCAGTCCTATAGCGGGCGCGGCTGATACGCAGTATTTT; CDR3aa: CASSPIAGAADTQYF
v_gene: TRBV24-1; abundance: few; j_gene: TRBJ1-1; len: 14; d_gene: NA; CDR3nt: TGTGCCACTACCCGGGGCCACCCGAACACTGAAGCTTTCTTT; CDR3aa: CATTRGHPNTEAFF
v_gene: TRBV7-6; abundance: few; j_gene: TRBJ2-1; len: 12; d_gene: NA; CDR3nt: TGTGCCAGCAGCACCACCACCAATGAGCAGTTCTTC; CDR3aa: CASSTTTNEQFF
v_gene: TRBV12-3/TRBV12-4; abundance: NA; j_gene: TRBJ2-5; len: 15; d_gene: NA; CDR3nt: TGTGCCAGCAGTTTAACCGAGGACCGGCCGGAGACCCAGTACTTC; CDR3aa: CASSLTEDRPETQYF
v_gene: TRBV11-3; abundance: NA; j_gene: TRBJ2-1; len: 17; d_gene: NA; CDR3nt: TGTGCCAGCAGCTACGACTATAGCGGAAGCTCCTACAATGAGCAGTTCTTC; CDR3aa: CASSYDYSGSSYNEQFF
v_gene: TRBV20-1; abundance: NA; j_gene: TRBJ2-3; len: 17; d_gene: NA; CDR3nt: TGCAGTGCTAGTGGCTATAAGGGGCGGGAAGGCACAGATACGCAGTATTTT; CDR3aa: CSASGYKGREGTDTQYF
v_gene: TRBV2; abundance: NA; j_gene: TRBJ2-7; len: 15; d_gene: TRBD2; CDR3nt: TGTGCCAGCAGTGAAAGGCTAGCGGGGGGCGCCGAGCAGTACTTC; CDR3aa: CASSERLAGGAEQYF
v_gene: TRBV12-3/TRBV12-4; abundance: few; j_gene: TRBJ2-5; len: 12; d_gene: NA; CDR3nt: TGTGCCAGCAGTTCCCCCGGCAGACCACAGTACTTC; CDR3aa: CASSSPGRPQYF
v_gene: TRBV7-9; abundance: NA; j_gene: TRBJ2-3; len: 16; d_gene: NA; CDR3nt: TGTGCCAGCAGCTTCCCAGTGGGGACGGACACAGATACGCAGTATTTT; CDR3aa: CASSFPVGTDTDTQYF
v_gene: TRBV12-3/TRBV12-4; abundance: few; j_gene: TRBJ1-2; len: 12; d_gene: NA; CDR3nt: TGTGCCAGCACCGACGGACCTTATGGCTACACCTTC; CDR3aa: CASTDGPYGYTF
v_gene: TRBV20-1; abundance: NA; j_gene: TRBJ2-3; len: 14; d_gene: TRBD2; CDR3nt: TGCAGTGCTCGGACTAGCGGGAGTTCAGATACGCAGTATTTT; CDR3aa: CSARTSGSSDTQYF
v_gene: TRBV6-6; abundance: few; j_gene: TRBJ2-7; len: 15; d_gene: TRBD1; CDR3nt: TGTGCCAGCAGTTACCCTGGACAGGGACTCGACGAGCAGTACTTC; CDR3aa: CASSYPGQGLDEQYF
v_gene: TRBV7-3; abundance: NA; j_gene: TRBJ2-1; len: 15; d_gene: TRBD1; CDR3nt: TGTGCCAGCAGCTTGACAGGGGGCTTTTACAATGAGCAGTTCTTC; CDR3aa: CASSLTGGFYNEQFF
v_gene: TRBV19; abundance: NA; j_gene: TRBJ2-7; len: 15; d_gene: NA; CDR3nt: TGTGCCAGTAGTATTCAGCCTAGCGCTACCTACGAGCAGTACTTC; CDR3aa: CASSIQPSATYEQYF
v_gene: TRBV7-6; abundance: NA; j_gene: TRBJ2-1; len: 15; d_gene: TRBD2; CDR3nt: TGTGCCAGCAGCTCGGGCGGGGGGCCTTACAATGAGCAGTTCTTC; CDR3aa: CASSSGGGPYNEQFF
v_gene: TRBV12-3/TRBV12-4; abundance: NA; j_gene: TRBJ1-1; len: 12; d_gene: NA; CDR3nt: TGTGCCAGCAGTTTGTGGGGTCGAGAGGCTTTCTTT; CDR3aa: CASSLWGREAFF
v_gene: TRBV23-1; abundance: few; j_gene: TRBJ2-1; len: 17; d_gene: TRBD2; CDR3nt: TGCGCCAGCAGTCAAGAGGGCAGCGGGACGTTCTACAATGAGCAGTTCTTC; CDR3aa: CASSQEGSGTFYNEQFF
v_gene: TRBV5-1; abundance: few; j_gene: TRBJ2-5; len: 14; d_gene: NA; CDR3nt: TGCGCCAGCAGACGGAGGGCCAGGGAAGAGACCCAGTACTTC; CDR3aa: CASRRRAREETQYF
v_gene: TRBV7-3; abundance: few; j_gene: TRBJ2-2; len: 16; d_gene: NA; CDR3nt: TGTGCCAGCAGCTTAAATAGCGCTACCTACACCGGGGAGCTGTTTTTT; CDR3aa: CASSLNSATYTGELFF
v_gene: TRBV4-1; abundance: NA; j_gene: TRBJ2-1; len: 17; d_gene: TRBD2; CDR3nt: TGCGCCAGCAGCCAAGAAGGCCCTAGCGGGGGGGCCAATGAGCAGTTCTTC; CDR3aa: CASSQEGPSGGANEQFF
v_gene: TRBV3-1; abundance: few; j_gene: TRBJ1-2; len: 12; d_gene: TRBD1; CDR3nt: TGTGCCAGCAGCCACGGGACAGGGGACGCTCACTTC; CDR3aa: CASSHGTGDAHF
v_gene: TRBV6-2/TRBV6-3; abundance: NA; j_gene: TRBJ1-2; len: 13; d_gene: NA; CDR3nt: TGTGCCAGCAGCCCCGGGCGGGGACGCGGCTACACCTTC; CDR3aa: CASSPGRGRGYTF
v_gene: TRBV7-9; abundance: NA; j_gene: TRBJ1-5; len: 17; d_gene: NA; CDR3nt: TGTGCCAGCAGCTATGAGACTAGTTGGGTCAGTAATCAGCCCCAGCATTTT; CDR3aa: CASSYETSWVSNQPQHF
v_gene: TRBV3-1; abundance: NA; j_gene: TRBJ2-3; len: 17; d_gene: TRBD2; CDR3nt: TGTGCCAGCAGCCAAGCTGGGACTAGCGGGAGCACAGATACGCAGTATTTT; CDR3aa: CASSQAGTSGSTDTQYF
v_gene: TRBV28; abundance: once; j_gene: TRBJ2-7; len: 12; d_gene: NA; CDR3nt: TGTGCCAGCAGTTTATCCACTAGCGAGCAGTACTTC; CDR3aa: CASSLSTSEQYF
v_gene: TRBV4-2; abundance: few; j_gene: TRBJ2-1; len: 14; d_gene: TRBD2; CDR3nt: TGTGCCAGCAGCCAGCCAGCGGGAGGCGATGAGCAGTTCTTC; CDR3aa: CASSQPAGGDEQFF
v_gene: TRBV12-3/TRBV12-4; abundance: NA; j_gene: TRBJ1-2; len: 12; d_gene: NA; CDR3nt: TGTGCCAGCAGCCCGGGACCCCAAGGCTACACCTTC; CDR3aa: CASSPGPQGYTF
v_gene: TRBV20-1; abundance: NA; j_gene: TRBJ2-7; len: 14; d_gene: NA; CDR3nt: TGCAGTGCAACCGACAGCCGGATCTCCTACGAGCAGTACTTC; CDR3aa: CSATDSRISYEQYF
v_gene: TRBV7-9; abundance: NA; j_gene: TRBJ1-6; len: 13; d_gene: NA; CDR3nt: TGTGCCAGCAGCAACGGACAGAATTCACCCCTCCACTTT; CDR3aa: CASSNGQNSPLHF
v_gene: TRBV28; abundance: NA; j_gene: TRBJ1-1; len: 15; d_gene: TRBD1; CDR3nt: TGTGCCAGCAGTGTGCATACAGGGGAGAACACTGAAGCTTTCTTT; CDR3aa: CASSVHTGENTEAFF
v_gene: TRBV27; abundance: few; j_gene: TRBJ2-3; len: 14; d_gene: TRBD1; CDR3nt: TGTGCCAGCAGTACCCGACAGGGTTTGGATACGCAGTATTTT; CDR3aa: CASSTRQGLDTQYF
v_gene: TRBV7-2; abundance: few; j_gene: TRBJ2-3; len: 16; d_gene: NA; CDR3nt: TGTGCCAGCAGCTTAATCCCAGGGCGTGGGACAGATACGCAGTATTTT; CDR3aa: CASSLIPGRGTDTQYF